The 10 T cell receptor beta chains given below trace back to one sample, sequenced in a study of OX40 agonist ivuxolimab in advanced cancers. Generated by immunoSEQ multiplex PCR, the TCRdb table keeps only in-frame clones and is missing some. Among nearly 80,000 clones listed, 84% were seen once. Sequencing was performed on CD4+ or CD8+ T cells sorted from blood, taken in a trial of the OX40 agonist ivuxolimab. These receptors were taken from an adult with an advanced solid tumor such as melanoma, head and neck, liver or kidney cancer.

Only a few counts were recorded for this clone. The V and J genes are TRBV9 and TRBJ2-1, with 12 bases fitting TRBD2. Germline V gene sequence: CDR1 SGDLS, CDR2 YYNGEE. CDR3 length equals 18 residues. The junction had 12 bases not matched to a gene; V was cut back by 2 bases and J by 6 bases. The chain's CDR3 is CASSVSFTGTSGLNEQFF. CDR3 sequence (DNA): TGTGCCAGCAGCGTTAGTTTTACGGGGACTAGCGGGCTCAATGAGCAGTTCTTC.

The V gene is TRBV25-1, the J gene TRBJ1-4, with 10 bases that match TRBD1. V dropped 5 bases and J dropped 8; count of bases not matched to a gene: 8. The CDR3 is 15 residues long. CDR1 and CDR2 from the germline V gene are MGHDK and SYGVNS. The CDR3 spells CASSSDRGPGEKLFF. CDR3 nucleotide sequence: TGTGCCAGCAGTTCCGACAGGGGGCCGGGCGAAAAACTGTTTTTT. Combining the CDR3 with reference TRBV25-1 and TRBJ1-4 gives the whole variable domain EADIYQTPRYLVIGTGKKITLECSQTMGHDKMYWYQQDPGMELHLIHYSYGVNSTEKGDLSSESTVSRIRTEHFPLTLESARPSHTSQYLCASSSDRGPGEKLFFGSGTQLSVL.

J is TRBJ1-5 and V is TRBV30; tentative D call: TRBD1 (6 bases). Germline CDR1 GTSNPN, CDR2 SVGIG (reference sequence). The CDR3 is 13 residues long. Deletions cut 2 bases from V and 3 bases from J, with 8 bases between. CDR3 amino acids: CAWSSGVNQPQHF. The CDR3 DNA follows: TGTGCCTGGAGTTCAGGGGTCAATCAGCCCCAGCATTTT.

The V gene is TRBV28, the J gene TRBJ1-1; tentatively, D is TRBD1 (6 bases). V was clipped by 2 bases and J by 5 bases, with 18 bases between them. In germline, CDR1 is MDHEN, CDR2 SYDVKM. This CDR3 region has 16 residues. The DNA for the CDR3 is TGTGCCAGCAGTTTAATCTGGCGGGGGCGCGGGACTGAAGCTTTCTTT. It yields the protein CASSLIWRGRGTEAFF.

This clone showed up just once. The chain combines TRBV19 with TRBJ1-4; D is ambiguous. The V end was cut by 8 bases, the J end by 8 bases, with 9 bases between. Germline lookup yields CDR1 LNHDA and CDR2 SQIVND (reference sequence). The CDR3 runs to 11 residues. CDR3 coding DNA: TGTGCCAGTGCGGTTTCCGAAAAACTGTTTTTT. This sequence encodes CASAVSEKLFF.

In its sample, this clone was seen a few times. This chain links TRBV7-6 with TRBJ2-4; the D call may be TRBD1 or TRBD2 (5 bases each). The V and J ends lost 5 bases and 15 bases respectively, with 17 bases between them. CDR1 SGHVS and CDR2 FNYEAQ come from the germline V gene. The CDR3 extends over 12 amino acids. CDR3 region: CASSPGTLDWYF. Here the CDR3 DNA reads TGTGCCAGCAGCCCGGGGACCTTGGATTGGTACTTC.

The chain carries TRBV4-3 and TRBJ1-6, with D possibly matching TRBD1 (5 bases). This CDR3 has 16 residues. Trimming pared 0 bases from V and 9 bases from J, leaving 15 bases between. Germline lookup yields CDR1 LGHNA and CDR2 YSLEER. CDR3 DNA sequence: TGCGCCAGCAGCCAAGAGTTGGGGGAAGGTAGTTCACCCCTCCACTTT. Translation: CASSQELGEGSSPLHF.

This clone was recorded once. This sequence joins TRBV19 and TRBJ2-1, with 16 bases that match TRBD2. The CDR3 has 17 residues. Germline-derived CDR1 and CDR2 are LNHDA and SQIVND (reference sequence). The J segment lost 7 bases and the V segment lost 1 base, leaving 4 bases of the junction unmatched. CDR3: CASSIVPGLAGGNEQFF. The DNA for the CDR3 is TGTGCCAGTAGTATAGTCCCGGGACTAGCGGGGGGGAATGAGCAGTTCTTC. The entire variable domain, with the rest obtained from reference TRBV19 and TRBJ2-1, is as follows: DGGITQSPKYLFRKEGQNVTLSCEQNLNHDAMYWYRQDPGQGLRLIYYSQIVNDFQKGDIAEGYSVSREKKESFPLTVTSAQKNPTAFYLCASSIVPGLAGGNEQFFGPGTRLTVL.

V usage is TRBV5-1 and J usage is TRBJ2-3; 14 bases align to TRBD2. Germline CDR1 is SGHRS and CDR2 is YFSETQ. The CDR3 is 18 residues long. Trimming took 3 bases from V and 3 from J; bases not matched to a gene: 9. Here the CDR3 DNA reads TGCGCCAGCAGCTCGGGACTAGCGGGAGCCATTTCAACAGATACGCAGTATTTT. It yields the protein CASSSGLAGAISTDTQYF. The full variable domain, rest sourced from reference TRBV5-1 and TRBJ2-3, is KAGVTQTPRYLIKTRGQQVTLSCSPISGHRSVSWYQQTPGQGLQFLFEYFSETQRNKGNFPGRFSGRQFSNSRSEMNVSTLELGDSALYLCASSSGLAGAISTDTQYFGPGTRLTVL.

The chain employs TRBV9 and TRBJ2-6; TRBD1 might be the D (6 bases). The germline V gene encodes CDR1 SGDLS and CDR2 YYNGEE. Trimming pared 0 bases from V and 2 bases from J, leaving 6 bases between. CDR3 size: 15 residues. The chain's CDR3 is CASSVEGAGANVLTF. CDR3 bases: TGTGCCAGCAGCGTAGAGGGGGCTGGGGCCAACGTCCTGACTTTC.